These T cell receptor beta chains were read from a single sample in a study of blood T cell repertoires in COVID-19. Assay: immunoSEQ multiplex PCR; the TCRdb copy retains only in-frame clones and omits some. This table holds approximately 170,000 clones, 70% to 90% found once. What was sequenced was peripheral blood. These receptor sequences come from a woman aged 80 or older with COVID-19, enrolled during active disease. The CDR3 runs from the conserved cysteine through the conserved F or W. Fields, in order: clone size, CDR3 length, V gene, D gene, J gene, CDR3 protein, CDR3 DNA. The D gene is left open where the match is weak. Clone sizes are given selectively: once, few, many, or a class where the clone is expanded.

NA	14	TRBV5-4	TRBD1	TRBJ1-6	CASTSPTGDSPLHF	TGTGCCAGCACCTCCCCCACAGGGGATTCACCCCTCCACTTT
NA	13	TRBV11-3	TRBD1	TRBJ2-5	CASSLRQGETQYF	TGTGCCAGCAGCTTACGACAGGGGGAGACCCAGTACTTC
NA	15	TRBV2	NA	TRBJ2-5	CASPRGARTQETQYF	TGTGCCAGCCCCAGGGGCGCAAGGACACAAGAGACCCAGTACTTC
NA	15	TRBV24-1	TRBD2	TRBJ2-3	CATSESGGAPDTQYF	TGTGCCACCAGTGAATCGGGAGGGGCCCCAGATACGCAGTATTTT
few	15	TRBV18	TRBD1	TRBJ1-6	CASSPRDRGGSPLHF	TGTGCCAGCTCACCAAGGGACAGGGGAGGTTCACCCCTCCACTTT
NA	13	TRBV3-1/TRBV3-2	NA	TRBJ2-7	CASSRSPGPEQYF	TGTGCCAGCAGCCGGTCGCCAGGGCCCGAGCAGTACTTC
NA	15	TRBV19	NA	TRBJ2-7	CASSIDSLRNYEQYF	TGTGCCAGTAGTATAGACAGCCTGAGGAACTACGAGCAGTACTTC
NA	14	TRBV21-1	NA	TRBJ2-7	CASSTRLRGLRQYF	TGTGCCAGCAGCACAAGACTTCGGGGTCTAAGGCAGTACTTC
NA	18	TRBV19	NA	TRBJ2-2	CASSLGGPGTANTGELFF	TGTGCCAGTAGTCTCGGAGGGCCGGGGACAGCGAACACCGGGGAGCTGTTTTTT
NA	15	TRBV5-5	NA	TRBJ1-1	CASSFGGGSTAEAFF	TGTGCCAGCAGCTTCGGTGGTGGTTCGACAGCCGAAGCTTTCTTT
few	17	TRBV19	NA	TRBJ1-5	CASHPWPKTGLHQPQHF	TGTGCCAGTCACCCTTGGCCTAAGACAGGCCTCCATCAGCCCCAGCATTTT
NA	14	TRBV18	NA	TRBJ1-1	CASSYSRGAVEAFF	TGTGCCAGCTCATACTCTCGCGGGGCGGTTGAAGCTTTCTTT
NA	13	TRBV7-9	NA	TRBJ2-1	CASLKGPSNEQFF	TGTGCCAGCCTCAAGGGGCCTTCCAATGAGCAGTTCTTC
NA	15	TRBV18	TRBD1	TRBJ2-2	CASSPLGQGTGELFF	TGTGCCAGCTCACCACTGGGACAGGGAACCGGGGAGCTGTTTTTT
NA	15	TRBV5-5	TRBD2	TRBJ2-1	CASRSTSGVYNEQFF	TGTGCCAGCAGGTCGACTAGCGGGGTCTACAATGAGCAGTTCTTC
NA	16	TRBV6-1	NA	TRBJ1-3	CASSEALPGAGNTIYF	TGTGCCAGCAGTGAAGCGCTTCCAGGGGCCGGAAACACCATATATTTT
few	14	TRBV5-4	NA	TRBJ1-1	CASSLDQGLTEAFF	TGTGCCAGCAGCTTGGATCAGGGATTGACTGAAGCTTTCTTT
NA	14	TRBV5-1	TRBD1	TRBJ2-7	CASSQQGTSYEQYF	TGCGCCAGCAGCCAACAGGGGACCTCCTACGAGCAGTACTTC
NA	12	TRBV20-1	NA	TRBJ2-5	CSASINEETQYF	TGCAGTGCTAGTATTAATGAAGAGACCCAGTACTTC
NA	15	TRBV5-1	NA	TRBJ2-2	CASSLGGANTGELFF	TGCGCCAGCAGCTTAGGAGGCGCAAACACCGGGGAGCTGTTTTTT
NA	13	TRBV4-1	NA	TRBJ1-6	CASSQGGGSPLHF	TGCGCCAGCAGCCAAGGTGGCGGCTCACCCCTCCACTTT
NA	14	TRBV11-2	NA	TRBJ1-5	CASSLDRINQPQHF	TGTGCCAGCAGTCTTGACAGAATCAATCAGCCCCAGCATTTT
NA	14	TRBV12-5	TRBD2	TRBJ2-7	CASGLVQGRGEQYF	TGTGCTAGTGGTTTGGTACAAGGGAGGGGCGAGCAGTACTTC
NA	15	TRBV7-2	NA	TRBJ2-7	CASSATRDMNHEQYF	TGTGCCAGCAGCGCAACCCGGGACATGAACCACGAGCAGTACTTC
NA	14	TRBV6-6	NA	TRBJ2-1	CATNVLSSYNEQFF	TGTGCCACCAACGTCCTTAGCTCCTACAATGAGCAGTTCTTC
once	12	TRBV5-1	NA	TRBJ2-3	CASSFSGDTQYF	TGCGCCAGCAGCTTTAGCGGAGATACGCAGTATTTT
once	14	TRBV5-1	NA	TRBJ2-2	CASSLDRDTGELFF	TGCGCCAGCAGCTTGGACAGGGACACCGGGGAGCTGTTTTTT